This T cell receptor beta chain was captured in a study of T cells in Graves' hyperthyroidism and ophthalmopathy. RNA transcripts gave rise to amplified TCR beta CDR3 regions. The TCR CDR3 first-round RT-PCR relied on the HTBI primer set. TCRdb reanalysed the multiplex PCR reads using MiXCR and keeps one entry per CDR3 protein. In the table there are about 400,000 distinct CDR3 sequences, about 14% of which are singletons. Per the germline V gene, CDR1 is SGHNT and CDR2 is YENEEA. The V end lost 6 bases, the J end lost 4 bases, and 12 bases lay between the germline ends. This CDR3 has 13 residues. This clonotype was found many times.

The chain recombines TRBV11-3 with TRBJ1-2; D may be TRBD1 (6 bases). This receptor was identified in a man aged 45-65 years with Graves' ophthalmopathy. Sequencing input: blood. The CDR3 here is CASRGRGSYGYTF. CDR3 in DNA: TGTGCCAGCAGGGGGAGGGGGAGCTATGGCTACACCTTC.